One sample yielded the 32 T cell receptor beta chains listed below, sequenced in a study of OX40 agonist ivuxolimab in advanced cancers. Sequenced by immunoSEQ multiplex PCR; TCRdb stores in-frame clones only, minus some. The top ten hold 2.3% of the sample, which has some 85,000 clones, over 75% seen once. The material was CD4+ or CD8+ T cells sorted from blood, obtained in a trial of the OX40 agonist ivuxolimab. These receptors were taken from an adult with an advanced solid tumor such as melanoma, head and neck, liver or kidney cancer.

The chain uses TRBV29-1 and TRBJ1-2; TRBD1 aligns across 11 bases. The CDR3 is 13 amino acids. Germline CDR1 is SQVTM and CDR2 is ANQGSEA. V lost 6 bases, J lost 7 bases, and 7 bases stayed unmatched. The CDR3: CSVDPGQGVGYTF. Written as DNA, the CDR3 is TGCAGCGTCGATCCGGGACAGGGGGTTGGCTACACCTTC.

The chain has TRBV10-3 and TRBJ2-3, with TRBD2 matching over 14 bases. Germline CDR1 reads ENHRY; CDR2 reads SYGVKD. The V segment lost 3 bases and the J segment 1 base; nucleotides outside the gene matches: 6. CDR3 length: 18 amino acids. This CDR3 is CAISDQGLAGVGTDTQYF. CDR3 nucleotide sequence: TGTGCCATCAGTGACCAGGGACTAGCGGGAGTTGGCACAGATACGCAGTATTTT.

This clone turned up a few times. Sequence at one end of the junction differs from germline and may be a read error. V gene TRBV7-9 combines with J gene TRBJ1-3; D might be TRBD1 (5 bases). This CDR3 has 12 residues. Germline lookup yields CDR1 SEHNR and CDR2 FQNEAQ (reference sequence). The CDR3 coding sequence is TGTGCCAGCAGCTCCCATTTGGTCAGGGAGCATTTT. Translating gives CASSSHLVREHF. Full variable domain (missing parts from reference TRBV7-9 and TRBJ1-3): DTGVSQNPRHKITKRGQNVTFRCDPISEHNRLYWYRQTLGQGPEFLTYFQNEAQLEKSRLLSDRFSAERPKGSFSTLEIQRTEQGDSAMYLCASSSHLVREHFGEGSWLTVV.

The V call is TRBV2, the J call TRBJ1-2; 7 bases fit TRBD1. V was clipped by 8 bases and J by 2 bases; unmatched bases: 5. CDR1 is SNHLY, CDR2 FYNNEI, per germline. The CDR3 has 13 amino acids. The CDR3 DNA reads as TGTGCCAGCCGACAGGGACAGAACTATGGCTACACCTTC. The encoded protein is CASRQGQNYGYTF.

J is TRBJ1-2 and V is TRBV5-4; D is ambiguous. The ends were cut back, 0 bases at V and 3 bases at J, with 9 bases in the middle. This CDR3 comprises 14 residues. The germline CDR1 and CDR2 sequences are SGHNT and YYREEE (reference sequence). The CDR3 sequence is CASSLEANHYGYTF. The CDR3 DNA sequence: TGTGCCAGCAGCTTGGAAGCTAACCACTATGGCTACACCTTC.

The chain employs TRBV30 and TRBJ2-5; 9 bases align to TRBD2. The CDR3 is 15 amino acids. Looked up from germline, CDR1 is GTSNPN and CDR2 is SVGIG (reference sequence). The V and J ends lost 0 bases and 2 bases, in that order; junction bases with no gene match: 4. The CDR3 loop is CAWSVLAGIQETQYF. CDR3 nucleotides: TGTGCCTGGAGTGTCCTAGCGGGGATACAAGAGACCCAGTACTTC.

The chain links TRBV4-3 to TRBJ2-7; 8 bases map to TRBD2. V was pared by 8 bases and J by 12 bases, with 15 bases of the junction left unmatched. The CDR3 extends over 13 amino acids. In germline, CDR1 is LGHNA, CDR2 YSLEER. The CDR3 DNA reads TGCGCCAGCCAACCAGGCGGGAGGCCCACTTCGTACTTC. It is translated as CASQPGGRPTSYF.

The gene calls are TRBV18 and TRBJ2-5; 7 nucleotides align to TRBD2. The CDR3 consists of 15 residues. The trim removed 0 bases at V and 2 bases at J, leaving 3 bases unmatched. Per the germline V gene, CDR1 is KGHSH and CDR2 is LQKENI. For the CDR3, the DNA is TGTGCCAGCTCACCACCGATGGGAGGGCAAGAGACCCAGTACTTC. It specifies CASSPPMGGQETQYF.

The chain is built from TRBV5-1 and TRBJ2-3; 8 bases line up with TRBD1. The V gene end was trimmed by 4 bases and the J gene end by 3 bases; junction bases not matched to a gene: 7. The CDR3 has 15 amino acids. Per the germline V gene, CDR1 is SGHRS and CDR2 is YFSETQ. For the CDR3, the DNA is TGCGCCAGCAGCCGCCAGGGGGCATTAACAGATACGCAGTATTTT. Its translation is CASSRQGALTDTQYF.

J is TRBJ1-2 and V is TRBV30; no clear D gene. Trimming removed 4 bases at V and 6 bases at J, with 15 bases between. The V gene's germline CDR1 is GTSNPN and CDR2 SVGIG (reference sequence). CDR3 length: 13 amino acids. CDR3 DNA sequence: TGTGCCTGGAACCAGGTGTCGATTCATGGCTACACCTTC. Amino acids: CAWNQVSIHGYTF. The full variable domain, with the rest looked up from reference TRBV30 and TRBJ1-2, is SQTIHQWPATLVQPVGSPLSLECTVEGTSNPNLYWYRQAAGRGLQLLFYSVGIGQISSEVPQNLSASRPQDRQFILSSKKLLLSDSGFYLCAWNQVSIHGYTFGSGTRLTVV.

The J gene is TRBJ2-2, the V gene TRBV27; 11 bases are shared with TRBD2. This CDR3 is 15 amino acids long. CDR1 is MNHEY and CDR2 is SMNVEV in the germline V gene (reference sequence). J lost 4 bases, V lost 5 bases, and 3 bases had no gene match. The DNA for the CDR3 is TGTGCCAGCAGTAAGACTAGCGGGATCACCGGGGAGCTGTTTTTT. It is translated as CASSKTSGITGELFF.

V usage is TRBV30 and J usage is TRBJ1-2; 8 bases align to TRBD1. CDR1 and CDR2 from the germline V gene are GTSNPN and SVGIG (reference sequence). The CDR3 length is 18 residues. V lost 1 base and J lost 2; bases outside the gene matches: 15. CDR3 DNA: TGTGCCTGGAGTGCCACCCTCTCTCAGGGGGCGCACAACTATGGCTACACCTTC. This gives the protein CAWSATLSQGAHNYGYTF.

CDR3 DNA sequence: TGTGCCAGCTCACTCCTTCGGGGGGGCTACGAGCAGTACTTC. Translated: CASSLLRGGYEQYF. The rearrangement uses TRBV18 and TRBJ2-7, with 8 positions matching TRBD2. V was clipped by 4 bases and J by 3 bases; unmatched bases: 5. The CDR3 length is 14 residues. Looked up from germline, CDR1 is KGHSH and CDR2 is LQKENI.

CDR3 loop: CASSEVVGGMGTQYF. The CDR3 DNA is TGTGCCAGCAGTGAAGTAGTAGGGGGCATGGGAACGCAGTATTTT. The chain couples TRBV6-1 to TRBJ2-3; 7 bases map to TRBD1. CDR1 MNHNS and CDR2 SASEGT come from the germline V gene. There are 15 residues in the CDR3. J was trimmed by 9 bases and V by 1 base; bases with no gene match: 10.

The rearrangement uses TRBV10-2 and TRBJ1-5, with a weak D call TRBD1 (6 bases). Trimming took off 8 bases at V and 0 bases at J, with 11 bases between the two ends. Germline CDR1 reads WSHSY; CDR2 reads SAAADI. The CDR3 has 14 amino acids. The CDR3 here is CASRYRDSNQPQHF. CDR3 DNA: TGCGCCAGCCGCTACAGGGATAGCAATCAGCCCCAGCATTTT.

The V and J genes are TRBV7-9 and TRBJ2-3; 8 positions agree with TRBD2. V lost 5 bases to trimming and J lost 0 bases; unmatched junction nucleotides: 13. Looked up from germline, CDR1 is SEHNR and CDR2 is FQNEAQ (reference sequence). This CDR3 has 18 amino acids. The CDR3 nucleotides are TGTGCCAGCAGCCCACCCTGGATACTAGCGGAGAGCACAGATACGCAGTATTTT. Protein: CASSPPWILAESTDTQYF.

The rearrangement links TRBV4-3 to TRBJ2-3; D is unresolved. The CDR3 runs to 14 residues. Trimming took 1 base from V and 8 from J, leaving 13 bases between them. CDR1 and CDR2 (germline): LGHNA, YSLEER. The CDR3 loop is CASSQGFVVGTQYF. The CDR3 nucleotides are TGCGCCAGCAGCCAAGGGTTCGTGGTGGGTACGCAGTATTTT.

The chain uses TRBV11-2 and TRBJ2-2, with no clear D. Germline loops: CDR1 SGHAT, CDR2 FQNNGV. This CDR3 is built from 13 residues. V dropped 0 bases and J dropped 8 bases, with 7 bases sitting between them. CDR3 in amino acids: CASSLDRWGELFF. CDR3 coding DNA: TGTGCCAGCAGCTTAGATCGATGGGGGGAGCTGTTTTTT.

The chain employs TRBV4-1 and TRBJ1-2, with TRBD1 identical over 11 bases. Germline CDR1 is MGHRA and CDR2 is YSYEKL. After removal of 0 bases from V and 4 bases from J, the junction contained 4 bases not matched to a gene. The CDR3 is 16 amino acids. This CDR3 reads CASSQEDRGRVYGYTF. The CDR3, as DNA: TGCGCCAGCAGCCAAGAGGACAGGGGGCGGGTCTATGGCTACACCTTC.

The chain joins TRBV28 to TRBJ1-3; D not certain. Trimming removed 6 bases from V and 9 bases from J, with 18 bases in between. The CDR3 covers 14 residues. CDR1 is MDHEN and CDR2 is SYDVKM in the germline V gene. Here the CDR3 reads CASSTPAAPGTIYF. DNA of the CDR3: TGTGCCAGCAGCACCCCCGCCGCCCCGGGCACCATATATTTT.

DNA for the CDR3: TGTGCCAGCAGCTTCGCGTCTTACAATGAGCAGTTCTTC. Translated: CASSFASYNEQFF. The chain joins TRBV5-5 to TRBJ2-1; D is uncertain. The V and J ends lost 2 bases and 4 bases respectively, with 7 bases between them. CDR1 SGHKS and CDR2 YYEKEE come from the germline V gene (reference sequence). The CDR3 loop spans 13 amino acids.

The chain employs TRBV14 and TRBJ2-3; D possibly corresponds to TRBD2 (5 bases). This CDR3 region has 16 residues. V gave up 1 base and J gave up 4 bases, with 15 bases separating them. The germline V gene has CDR1 SGHDN and CDR2 FVKESK. CDR3 sequence (DNA): TGTGCCAGCAGCCAAGCGGGGAGAAGGGCATCAGATACGCAGTATTTT. Translating it yields CASSQAGRRASDTQYF.

V gene TRBV27 combines with J gene TRBJ2-5, with D uncertain. Germline CDR1 is MNHEY and CDR2 is SMNVEV (reference sequence). V was trimmed by 10 bases and J by 5 bases, leaving 20 bases between them. The CDR3 runs 14 residues. The CDR3 here is CATQDGSLGETQYF. For the CDR3, the DNA is TGTGCCACCCAGGACGGATCTTTGGGGGAGACCCAGTACTTC.

This clone was seen more than once but under ten times. V and J are TRBV15 and TRBJ1-1; perhaps TRBD1 as D (6 bases). The germline V gene has CDR1 LNHNV and CDR2 YYDKDF (reference sequence). Trimming stripped 0 bases from V and 7 bases from J, with 12 bases between. This CDR3 has 14 amino acids. CDR3 region: CATSRDRGAYEAFF. The CDR3 DNA follows: TGTGCCACCAGCAGAGATAGGGGGGCCTATGAAGCTTTCTTT.

The genes are TRBV7-2 and TRBJ2-7; weak D call: TRBD2 (6 bases). CDR3 length: 14 amino acids. Germline CDR1 reads SGHTA; CDR2 reads FQGNSA. V lost 0 bases and J 4 bases, leaving 10 bases between the germline ends. The CDR3 region is CASSLAGGIYEQYF. The CDR3 DNA follows: TGTGCCAGCAGCTTAGCGGGAGGTATTTACGAGCAGTACTTC. The full variable domain, completed using reference TRBV7-2 and TRBJ2-7, is GAGVSQSPSNKVTEKGKDVELRCDPISGHTALYWYRQSLGQGLEFLIYFQGNSAPDKSGLPSDRFSAERTGGSVSTLTIQRTQQEDSAVYLCASSLAGGIYEQYFGPGTRLTVT.

The chain links TRBV18 to TRBJ1-2; the match to TRBD1 covers 9 bases. Germline CDR1 and CDR2: KGHSH and LQKENI. The junction had 5 bases not matched to a gene; V was cut back by 3 bases and J by 3 bases. The CDR3 consists of 15 residues. CDR3 in amino acids: CASSPGTGTYYGYTF. CDR3 bases: TGTGCCAGCTCACCGGGGACAGGGACTTACTATGGCTACACCTTC.

The chain carries TRBV7-2 and TRBJ2-1; D call uncertain. With 2 bases removed from V and 6 bases from J, the gap between germline ends came to 11 bases. The CDR3 covers 14 residues. The germline gives CDR1 SGHTA, CDR2 FQGNSA. The CDR3 protein is CASSLWAAGNEQFF. CDR3 DNA sequence: TGTGCCAGCAGCTTATGGGCCGCAGGCAATGAGCAGTTCTTC.

This rearrangement joins TRBV20-1 to TRBJ1-2, with D perhaps TRBD1 (6 bases). Germline V gives CDR1 DFQATT, CDR2 SNEGSKA (reference sequence). The CDR3 is 11 residues long. The germline V and J ends were trimmed by 5 bases and 8 bases, with 12 bases remaining between them. In nucleotides, the CDR3 is TGCAGTGCTTCCATACAGGGAGGCTACACCTTC. Its translation is CSASIQGGYTF.

This chain connects TRBV5-1 to TRBJ2-1; D possibly corresponds to TRBD1 (7 bases). The length of the CDR3 is 15 residues. Between the trimmed V and J ends, which lost 4 bases and 4 bases, there was a span of 15 bases. Germline V CDR1 and CDR2: SGHRS, YFSETQ. The CDR3 coding sequence is TGCGCCAGCAGCCGGGGGACAGCCCAATACAATGAGCAGTTCTTC. Its protein is CASSRGTAQYNEQFF.

The rearrangement uses TRBV28 and TRBJ2-3, with 14 bases that match TRBD2. The CDR3 length is 16 residues. CDR1 and CDR2 (germline): MDHEN, SYDVKM. Losses at the gene ends were 4 bases for V and 3 bases for J; bases not matched to a gene: 3. The CDR3 DNA reads TGTGCCAGCAGTTCCAGACTAGCGGGAGGGACAGATACGCAGTATTTT. Protein product: CASSSRLAGGTDTQYF.

This clone was picked up one time. The chain recombines TRBV29-1 with TRBJ2-4, with D perhaps matching TRBD1 (5 bases). V was clipped by 0 bases and J by 1 base, with 10 bases between them. Germline CDR1 reads SQVTM; CDR2 reads ANQGSEA. This CDR3 is 15 amino acids long. The CDR3 spells CSVEDPTDAKNIQYF. CDR3 in DNA: TGCAGCGTTGAAGATCCGACAGACGCCAAAAACATTCAGTACTTC.

The rearrangement links TRBV4-2 to TRBJ2-1; 11 bases agree with TRBD2. The CDR3 contains 16 residues. Germline assignment: CDR1 LGHNA and CDR2 YNFKEQ. Losses at the gene ends were 4 bases for V and 5 bases for J; bases not matched to a gene: 7. CDR3 sequence reads: CASSRVAGGPDNEQFF. CDR3 bases: TGTGCCAGCAGCCGAGTAGCGGGAGGGCCGGACAATGAGCAGTTCTTC.